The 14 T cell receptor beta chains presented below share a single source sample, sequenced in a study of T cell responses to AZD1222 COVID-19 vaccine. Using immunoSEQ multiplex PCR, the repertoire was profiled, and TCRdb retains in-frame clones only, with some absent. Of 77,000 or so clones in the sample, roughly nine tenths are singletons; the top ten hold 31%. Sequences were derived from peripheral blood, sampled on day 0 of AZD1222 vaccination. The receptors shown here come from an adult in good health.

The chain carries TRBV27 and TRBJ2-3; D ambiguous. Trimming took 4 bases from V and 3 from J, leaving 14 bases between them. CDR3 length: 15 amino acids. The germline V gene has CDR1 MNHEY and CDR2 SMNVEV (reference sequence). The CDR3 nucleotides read TGTGCCAGCAGTTCTGCGAACCCCTCAACAGATACGCAGTATTTT. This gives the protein CASSSANPSTDTQYF.

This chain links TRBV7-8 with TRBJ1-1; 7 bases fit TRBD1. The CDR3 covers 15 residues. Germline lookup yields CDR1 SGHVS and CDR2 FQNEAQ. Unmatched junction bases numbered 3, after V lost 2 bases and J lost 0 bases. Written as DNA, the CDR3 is TGTGCCAGCAGCTTAATGGGACAGTTGAACACTGAAGCTTTCTTT. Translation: CASSLMGQLNTEAFF.

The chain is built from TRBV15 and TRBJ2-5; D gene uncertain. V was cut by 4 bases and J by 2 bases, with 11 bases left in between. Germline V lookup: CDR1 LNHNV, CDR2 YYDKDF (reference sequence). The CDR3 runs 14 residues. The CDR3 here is CATSTDKLQETQYF. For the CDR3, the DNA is TGTGCCACCAGCACAGACAAGCTTCAAGAGACCCAGTACTTC.

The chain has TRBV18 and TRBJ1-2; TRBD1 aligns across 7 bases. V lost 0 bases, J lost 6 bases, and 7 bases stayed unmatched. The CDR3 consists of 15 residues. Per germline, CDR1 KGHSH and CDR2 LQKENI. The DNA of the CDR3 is TGTGCCAGCTCACCACCAGCAGGGGGTCCGCATGGCTACACCTTC. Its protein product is CASSPPAGGPHGYTF.

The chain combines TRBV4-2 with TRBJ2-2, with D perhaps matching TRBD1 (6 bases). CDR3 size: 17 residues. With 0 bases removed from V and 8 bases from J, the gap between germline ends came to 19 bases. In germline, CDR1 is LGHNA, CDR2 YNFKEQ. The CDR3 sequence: CASSQEGFGQGTGELFF. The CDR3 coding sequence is TGTGCCAGCAGCCAAGAAGGGTTCGGGCAGGGGACGGGGGAGCTGTTTTTT.

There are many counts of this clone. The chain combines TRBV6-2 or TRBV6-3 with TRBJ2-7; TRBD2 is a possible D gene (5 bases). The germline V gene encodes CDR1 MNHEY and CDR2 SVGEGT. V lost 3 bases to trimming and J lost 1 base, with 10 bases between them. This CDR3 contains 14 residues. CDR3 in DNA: TGTGCCAGCAGTTATAGAGAGGGATCCTACGAGCAGTACTTC. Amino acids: CASSYREGSYEQYF.

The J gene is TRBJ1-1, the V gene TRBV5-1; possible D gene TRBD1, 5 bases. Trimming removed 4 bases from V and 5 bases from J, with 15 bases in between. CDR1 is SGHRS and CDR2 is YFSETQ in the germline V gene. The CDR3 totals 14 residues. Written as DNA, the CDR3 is TGCGCCAGCAGCCCCCCGGGGCCGGGTACTGAAGCTTTCTTT. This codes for CASSPPGPGTEAFF.

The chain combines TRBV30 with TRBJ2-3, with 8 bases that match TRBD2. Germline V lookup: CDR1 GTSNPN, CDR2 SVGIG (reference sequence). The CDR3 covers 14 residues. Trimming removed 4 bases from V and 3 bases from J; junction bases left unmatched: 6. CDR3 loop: CAWIAGTATDTQYF. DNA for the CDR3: TGTGCCTGGATAGCGGGAACAGCGACAGATACGCAGTATTTT.

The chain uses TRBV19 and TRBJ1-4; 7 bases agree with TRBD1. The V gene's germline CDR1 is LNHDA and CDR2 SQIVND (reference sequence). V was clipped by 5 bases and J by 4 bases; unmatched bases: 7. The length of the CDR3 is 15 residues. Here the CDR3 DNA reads TGTGCCAGTAGTCTTCGGACAGGACATAATGAAAAACTGTTTTTT. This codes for CASSLRTGHNEKLFF. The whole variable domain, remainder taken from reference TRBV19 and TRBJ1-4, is DGGITQSPKYLFRKEGQNVTLSCEQNLNHDAMYWYRQDPGQGLRLIYYSQIVNDFQKGDIAEGYSVSREKKESFPLTVTSAQKNPTAFYLCASSLRTGHNEKLFFGSGTQLSVL.

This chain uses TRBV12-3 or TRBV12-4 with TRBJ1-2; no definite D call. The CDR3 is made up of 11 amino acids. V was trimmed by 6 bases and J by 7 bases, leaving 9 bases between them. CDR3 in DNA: TGTGCCAGCAGCTCACGAGCTGGCTACACCTTC. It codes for CASSSRAGYTF.

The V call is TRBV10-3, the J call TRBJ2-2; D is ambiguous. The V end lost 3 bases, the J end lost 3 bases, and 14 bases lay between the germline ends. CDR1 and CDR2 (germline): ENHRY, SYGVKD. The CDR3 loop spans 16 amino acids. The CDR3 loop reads CAISDLEVRYTGELFF. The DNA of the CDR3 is TGTGCCATCAGTGACCTTGAGGTGCGGTACACCGGGGAGCTGTTTTTT.

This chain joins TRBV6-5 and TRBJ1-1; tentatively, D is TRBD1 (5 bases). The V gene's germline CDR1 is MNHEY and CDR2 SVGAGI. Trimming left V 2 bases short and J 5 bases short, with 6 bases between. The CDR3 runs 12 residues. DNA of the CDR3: TGTGCCAGCAGTTACGGGGGGACTGAAGCTTTCTTT. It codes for CASSYGGTEAFF.

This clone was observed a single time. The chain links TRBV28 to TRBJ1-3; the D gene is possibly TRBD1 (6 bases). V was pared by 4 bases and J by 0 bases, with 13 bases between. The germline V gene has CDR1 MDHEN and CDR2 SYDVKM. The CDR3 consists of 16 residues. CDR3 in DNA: TGTGCCAGCAGTTCAACAGGGTTCCACTCTGGAAACACCATATATTTT. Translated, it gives CASSSTGFHSGNTIYF.

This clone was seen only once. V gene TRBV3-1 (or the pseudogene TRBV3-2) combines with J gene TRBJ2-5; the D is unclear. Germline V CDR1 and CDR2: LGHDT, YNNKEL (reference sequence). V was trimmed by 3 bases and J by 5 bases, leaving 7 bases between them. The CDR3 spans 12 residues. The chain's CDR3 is CASSQVAETQYF. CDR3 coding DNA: TGTGCCAGCAGCCAGGTCGCCGAGACCCAGTACTTC.